A single sample gave rise to the 26 T cell receptor beta chains below, sequenced in a study of blood T cells in healthy people across ages (dated by TCRdb to between 2014 and 2016). Library preparation employed 5' RACE. Instrument used: Illumina HiSeq 2500. A second about 7 to 11 cycle PCR used a sample-barcoded 5' primer and a J-beta primer mix. TCRdb reprocessing: public reads trimmed at Q25 with fastp, clones called with MiXCR, in-frame beta chains kept. Entries are consolidated by CDR3 protein sequence, retaining the most common genes and DNA. The sample records fewer than 1,200,000 distinct CDR3 sequences, under 30% of which are singletons. The leading ten clones occupy 0.65% to 0.95% of the sample. Separately, the same data were catalogued under a study of T cells of mothers and their children.

Sample: blood. The receptors come from a girl aged 2 to 10 in good health.

The chain uses TRBV20-1 and TRBJ1-2, with TRBD1 identical over 9 bases. This CDR3 spans 15 amino acids. In germline, CDR1 is DFQATT, CDR2 SNEGSKA (reference sequence). V was clipped by 3 bases and J by 4 bases; unmatched bases: 9. CDR3 nucleotides: TGCAGTGCTAGGGATCCGGGACAGGGATTCTATGGCTACACCTTC. This encodes CSARDPGQGFYGYTF.

This clonotype was observed a handful of times. The rearrangement joins TRBV7-2 to TRBJ2-7; D gene unclear. Trimming removed 4 bases at V and 0 bases at J, with 7 bases between. The CDR3 spans 13 residues. Germline V gene sequence: CDR1 SGHTA, CDR2 FQGNSA. CDR3: CASSWTPSYEQYF. The CDR3 DNA sequence: TGTGCCAGCAGCTGGACGCCCTCCTACGAGCAGTACTTC.

This clonotype was counted between two and nine times. The chain is built from TRBV20-1 and TRBJ1-1; D is unresolved. The CDR3 is made up of 14 amino acids. V dropped 5 bases and J dropped 1 base, with 14 bases sitting between them. Per germline, CDR1 DFQATT and CDR2 SNEGSKA (reference sequence). The CDR3 sequence is CSAVRVTANTEAFF. DNA for the CDR3: TGCAGTGCTGTGAGGGTGACGGCGAACACTGAAGCTTTCTTT.

The V gene is TRBV9, the J gene TRBJ1-1, with D possibly TRBD1 on 6 matching bases. The germline V gene has CDR1 SGDLS and CDR2 YYNGEE. This CDR3 region has 16 residues. The V and J ends lost 2 bases and 0 bases respectively, with 14 bases between them. The CDR3 DNA sequence: TGTGCCAGCAGCGTCGGGGGGCACCCCGTGAACACTGAAGCTTTCTTT. It translates to CASSVGGHPVNTEAFF.

V gene TRBV4-3 combines with J gene TRBJ1-1, with D unresolved. This CDR3 is built from 13 residues. Germline V lookup: CDR1 LGHNA, CDR2 YSLEER. V lost 3 bases and J 3 bases, leaving 8 bases between the germline ends. This CDR3 is CASSHLRYTEAFF. The CDR3 nucleotides read TGCGCCAGCAGCCACCTTCGGTACACTGAAGCTTTCTTT.

The chain has TRBV9 and TRBJ1-2, with D uncertain. V was pared by 2 bases and J by 8 bases, with 13 bases between. The CDR3 runs to 13 residues. Germline V gene lookup returns CDR1 SGDLS and CDR2 YYNGEE. This CDR3 is CASSVDVSGGYTF. In DNA form, the CDR3 reads TGTGCCAGCAGCGTTGATGTATCGGGAGGCTACACCTTC.

This clonotype has just a few counts. The CDR3 loop is CSATPALRAGTEIQETQYF. In nucleotides, the CDR3 is TGCAGCGCCACCCCAGCCCTCAGAGCCGGGACAGAGATACAAGAGACCCAGTACTTC. This sequence joins TRBV29-1 and TRBJ2-5, with 7 bases fitting TRBD1. Germline trimming cut 7 bases from V and 2 bases from J; bases unmatched to any gene: 25. Looked up from germline, CDR1 is SQVTM and CDR2 is ANQGSEA. This CDR3 is 19 amino acids long.

This rearrangement joins TRBV28 to TRBJ1-3; the match to TRBD1 covers 7 bases. CDR3 length: 15 amino acids. Germline loops: CDR1 MDHEN, CDR2 SYDVKM. V was pared by 10 bases and J by 1 base, with 10 bases of the junction left unmatched. As DNA, the CDR3 is TGTGCCACCAGGGGGGCAGGGTCTTCTGGAAACACCATATATTTT. Translation: CATRGAGSSGNTIYF.

This clonotype was seen a few times. The V call is TRBV20-1, the J call TRBJ1-1, with D unclear. The CDR3 has 14 amino acids. The germline V gene has CDR1 DFQATT and CDR2 SNEGSKA (reference sequence). V was clipped by 3 bases and J by 11 bases, with 22 bases between them. The CDR3 coding sequence is TGCAGTGCTAGTTGGTCCCCCGGCCCTCTGGGGGCTTTCTTT. Translated, it gives CSASWSPGPLGAFF.

This clonotype occurred a few times. The J gene is TRBJ2-7, the V gene TRBV20-1; D is possibly TRBD1 (6 bases). Germline V gene lookup returns CDR1 DFQATT and CDR2 SNEGSKA (reference sequence). Trimming stripped 0 bases from V and 0 bases from J, with 9 bases between. The CDR3 runs 14 residues. CDR3 protein: CSARDRDISYEQYF. CDR3 bases: TGCAGTGCTAGAGACCGGGACATCTCCTACGAGCAGTACTTC.

This clonotype showed up just a few times. The chain has TRBV7-3 and TRBJ2-2; 7 bases align to TRBD1. The V gene end was trimmed by 4 bases and the J gene end by 3 bases; junction bases not matched to a gene: 8. The germline V gene has CDR1 SGHTA and CDR2 FQGTGA. This CDR3 has 16 amino acids. For the CDR3, the DNA is TGTGCCAGCAGCTCAGACAGGGTAGGGGACACCGGGGAGCTGTTTTTT. This translates into CASSSDRVGDTGELFF.

This clonotype turned up a few times. This chain joins TRBV20-1 and TRBJ2-5; possibly TRBD1 or TRBD2 for D (5 bases each). The CDR3 is 15 residues long. V was cut by 4 bases and J by 2 bases, with 17 bases left in between. Germline CDR1 reads DFQATT; CDR2 reads SNEGSKA (reference sequence). The CDR3 DNA follows: TGCAGTGCTAACCTGGGACCTGGCGTTCAAGAGACCCAGTACTTC. This translates into CSANLGPGVQETQYF.

On this clonotype itself: A read error may account for a junction end that differs from germline. The chain combines TRBV29-1 with TRBJ2-1; 12 bases align to TRBD2. Germline CDR1 reads SQVTM; CDR2 reads ANQGSEA. There are 17 residues in the CDR3. The CDR3 DNA reads as TGCAGCGTCGGCCCATTTACTAGCGGGAGGTTCTCCAATGGGCAGTTCTTC. This gives the protein CSVGPFTSGRFSNGQFF.

Only a few counts were recorded for this clonotype. The chain joins TRBV7-9 to TRBJ2-1; 14 nucleotides align to TRBD2. The CDR3 consists of 17 residues. Germline V gives CDR1 SEHNR, CDR2 FQNEAQ (reference sequence). Trimming took 4 bases from V and 2 from J; bases not matched to a gene: 4. The CDR3 loop is CASSSGLAGVTYNEQFF. The DNA for the CDR3 is TGTGCCAGCAGCTCGGGACTAGCGGGAGTCACCTACAATGAGCAGTTCTTC.

V is TRBV2 and J is TRBJ2-1; D perhaps matches TRBD1 (5 bases). V was shortened by 6 bases and J by 6 bases, with 12 bases between the two germline ends. This CDR3 contains 13 residues. Per germline, CDR1 SNHLY and CDR2 FYNNEI. The CDR3 region has the DNA TGTGCCAGCAGCTCCTTCCAGGGCAATGAGCAGTTCTTC. It specifies CASSSFQGNEQFF.

This clonotype was detected only a few times. This rearrangement joins TRBV7-2 to TRBJ2-3; 10 bases are a match to TRBD2. The CDR3 is 15 residues long. Germline CDR1 is SGHTA and CDR2 is FQGNSA. J was trimmed by 6 bases and V by 1 base; bases with no gene match: 4. Here the CDR3 DNA reads TGTGCCAGCAGCTTAGTACTAGCGGGGAAGGATACGCAGTATTTT. This encodes CASSLVLAGKDTQYF.

Of note for this clonotype: A junction end diverges from the germline sequence, so it may reflect a read error. The rearrangement uses TRBV13 and TRBJ2-1; no clear D. This CDR3 region has 16 residues. Germline loops: CDR1 PRHDT, CDR2 FYEKMQ (reference sequence). CDR3 DNA sequence: TGTGCCAGCAGCTTACTCCGGGTGAGCTCCTACAATGAGCAATTCTTC. Its translation is CASSLLRVSSYNEQFF.

In its sample, this clonotype was seen a few times. J is TRBJ2-1 and V is TRBV7-9; the match to TRBD2 covers 14 bases. The CDR3 extends over 16 amino acids. The trim removed 5 bases at V and 10 bases at J, leaving 10 bases unmatched. CDR1 and CDR2 (germline): SEHNR, FQNEAQ (reference sequence). CDR3 nucleotide sequence: TGTGCCAGCAGCCTACCGGGACTAGCGGGAGAATGGGAGCAGTTCTTC. Protein: CASSLPGLAGEWEQFF.

Of note for this clonotype: Germline and junction disagree at one end, which may indicate a read error. The genes are TRBV12-3 or TRBV12-4 and TRBJ1-3, with TRBD1 matching 8 bases. The CDR3 is 15 residues long. Written as DNA, the CDR3 is TGTGCCAGCATTTCCCAGGGGGCGCGTGGAAACACCACATATTTT. Amino acids: CASISQGARGNTTYF.

This chain connects TRBV6-2 or TRBV6-3 to TRBJ2-5; D gene uncertain. The closer fit of TRBJ2-1 to the DNA end suggests the J call may be wrong. There are 12 residues in the CDR3. Germline CDR1 MNHEY, CDR2 SVGEGT. This CDR3 is CASSYSGGQQFF. CDR3 in DNA: TGTGCCAGCAGTTACTCGGGCGGCCAGCAGTTCTTC.

In this sample, this clonotype turned up a few times. This chain links TRBV14 with TRBJ1-6; the D gene is possibly TRBD1 (6 bases). Germline lookup yields CDR1 SGHDN and CDR2 FVKESK. The CDR3 has 16 amino acids. V was clipped by 4 bases and J by 9 bases, with 19 bases between them. The chain's CDR3 is CASSPRGAPAGSPLHF. DNA of the CDR3: TGTGCCAGCAGCCCCCGGGGGGCCCCGGCGGGTTCACCCCTCCACTTT.

This clonotype was counted only a few times. V is TRBV6-6 and J is TRBJ2-5; unclear D gene. V lost 5 bases and J lost 5, with 12 bases in between. The CDR3 is 13 residues long. Per the germline V gene, CDR1 is MNHNY and CDR2 is SVGAGI (reference sequence). The CDR3 DNA reads as TGTGCCAGCAGTAGTCACCTAGGGGAGACCCAGTACTTC. Amino acid sequence: CASSSHLGETQYF.

This clonotype was counted between two and nine times. The chain carries TRBV10-3 and TRBJ2-3; D is tentatively TRBD1 or TRBD2 (5 bases each). The CDR3 consists of 16 residues. Looked up from germline, CDR1 is ENHRY and CDR2 is SYGVKD. Trimming removed 4 bases at V and 4 bases at J, with 18 bases between. This CDR3 reads CAISVSWGSGSDTQYF. The CDR3 bases are TGTGCCATCAGTGTTTCTTGGGGGAGTGGGTCAGATACGCAGTATTTT.

The chain uses TRBV28 and TRBJ2-3; D remains ambiguous. Trimming stripped 3 bases from V and 9 bases from J, with 4 bases between. CDR1 MDHEN and CDR2 SYDVKM come from the germline V gene. The CDR3 has 10 residues. The CDR3: CASSFLTQYF. The CDR3 DNA is TGTGCCAGCAGTTTTTTGACGCAGTATTTT.

The V call is TRBV6-6, the J call TRBJ1-1; D uncertain. From germline, CDR1 is MNHNY and CDR2 SVGAGI (reference sequence). Deletions cut 6 bases from V and 3 bases from J, with 5 bases between. The CDR3 runs 11 residues. CDR3 in amino acids: CASSGYTEAFF. The CDR3 DNA reads as TGTGCCAGCAGCGGCTACACTGAAGCTTTCTTT.

V is TRBV5-1 and J is TRBJ1-1; D is possibly TRBD1 (5 bases). V lost 2 bases to trimming and J lost 8 bases, with 16 bases between them. CDR3 length equals 14 residues. CDR1 is SGHRS, CDR2 YFSETQ, per germline. For the CDR3, the DNA is TGCGCCAGCAGCTTAAATCGGGACTCTGGGGAAGCTTTCTTT. It translates to CASSLNRDSGEAFF.